The source of this T cell receptor beta chain is a study of CD8+ T cells in alopecia areata. Study-wide results and limits: Lesional scalp, especially alopecia totalis/universalis, showed higher clonality than normal scalp. Many expanded lesional clones remained in scalp and blood on tofacitinib.

Indicated treatment: oral pan-JAK inhibitor, 5-10 mg twice daily. Separation by sorting yielded CD4+ and CD8+ T cells from PBMCs. The ends lost 4 bases at V and 5 bases at J; junction bases unmatched: 10. Germline V lookup: CDR1 SQVTM, CDR2 ANQGSEA. The CDR3 runs to 16 residues. The sequencing template was cDNA reverse transcribed from extracted RNA. Measured with immunoSEQ multiplex PCR; TCRdb has only the in-frame clones, and not every one. The table lists 160,000 or so clones, 58% of them singletons. This clone was found a few times. What it binds is not known. This receptor was obtained from a human donor with alopecia areata. The chain combines TRBV29-1 with TRBJ2-5; 13 bases line up with TRBD2. The sample was CD4+ T cells sorted from blood, taken at approximately week 60, from a patient treated with tofacitinib. Here the CDR3 DNA reads TGCAGCGTTGGATCGACTAGCGGGGGGCGAGGGGAGACCCAGTACTTC. It translates to CSVGSTSGGRGETQYF.